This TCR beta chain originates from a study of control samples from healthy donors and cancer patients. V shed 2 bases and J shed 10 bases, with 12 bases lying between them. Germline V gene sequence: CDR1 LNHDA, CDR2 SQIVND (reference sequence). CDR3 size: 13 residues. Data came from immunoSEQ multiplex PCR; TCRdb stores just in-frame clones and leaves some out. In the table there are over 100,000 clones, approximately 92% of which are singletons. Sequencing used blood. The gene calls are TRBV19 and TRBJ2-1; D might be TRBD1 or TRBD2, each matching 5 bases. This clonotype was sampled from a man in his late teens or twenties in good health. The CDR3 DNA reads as TGTGCCAGTAGTATATGGGGACCGGGGGAGCAGTTCTTC. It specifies CASSIWGPGEQFF.